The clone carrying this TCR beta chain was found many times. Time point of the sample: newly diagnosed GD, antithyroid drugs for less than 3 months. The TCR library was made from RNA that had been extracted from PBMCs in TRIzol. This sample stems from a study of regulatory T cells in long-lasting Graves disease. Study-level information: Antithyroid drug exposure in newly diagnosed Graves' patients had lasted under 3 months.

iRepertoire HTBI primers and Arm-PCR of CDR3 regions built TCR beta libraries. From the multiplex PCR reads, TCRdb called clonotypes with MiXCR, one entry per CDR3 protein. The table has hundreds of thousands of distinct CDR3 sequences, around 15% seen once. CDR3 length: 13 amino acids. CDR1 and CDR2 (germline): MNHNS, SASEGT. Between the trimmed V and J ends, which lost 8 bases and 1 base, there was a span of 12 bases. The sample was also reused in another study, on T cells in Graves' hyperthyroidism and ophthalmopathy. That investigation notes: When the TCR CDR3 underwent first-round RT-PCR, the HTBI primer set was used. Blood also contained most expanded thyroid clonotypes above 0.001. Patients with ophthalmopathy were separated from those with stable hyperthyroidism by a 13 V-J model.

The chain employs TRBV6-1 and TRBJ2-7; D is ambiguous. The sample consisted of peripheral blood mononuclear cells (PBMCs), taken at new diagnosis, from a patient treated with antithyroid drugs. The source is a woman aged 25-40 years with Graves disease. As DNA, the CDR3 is TGTGCCAGCGGATTGAGCGTTTCCTACGAGCAGTACTTC. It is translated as CASGLSVSYEQYF.